This T cell receptor (beta chain) was identified during a study of post-analysis software for immune sequencing data. Study context: Included courses were relapsing-remitting and secondary progressive multiple sclerosis; progressive-relapsing multiple sclerosis was also included. Study-level results: About five TRBV segments occurring more often in patients than controls included TRBV5-6, TRBV5-1 and TRBV20-1. Strong same-batch co-clustering of samples appeared with F measure clustering. For normalized Chao1 diversity, multiple sclerosis patients scored significantly lower than controls did.

CDR1 is SGHVS, CDR2 FNYEAQ, per germline. The CDR3 runs 15 residues. The ends lost 8 bases at V and 2 bases at J; junction bases unmatched: 11. Remarks on this clonotype: Antigen: not known.

Unique molecular identifiers tagged the TCR beta cDNA libraries. A population of roughly 0.95 to 10 million T cells gave rise to about half a million cDNA molecules. TCRdb redid the calling of the PCR reads with MiXCR, one entry per CDR3 protein. The sample has about 810,000 distinct CDR3 sequences; approximately 50% are singletons. What was sequenced was blood. The J gene is TRBJ2-7, the V gene TRBV7-6; TRBD1 matches 8 bases. The clonotype was recovered from a girl aged 5-17 years with multiple sclerosis. The CDR3 DNA is TGTGCCAGCTGCCTCGGGACAGGCAGCGCCTACGAGCAGTACTTC. Translated, it gives CASCLGTGSAYEQYF.